This TCR beta chain is from a study of blood T cell repertoires in COVID-19 (dated by TCRdb to 2020 to 2021). Broadly, across the study: The collaborator samples originated in the United States, Italy and Spain and spanned the acute and convalescent phases of COVID-19. A freely available public database, intended as a resource for researchers studying the immune response to SARS-CoV-2, is where the repertoires were released. The samples were drawn from two sources: the first 160 participants of the ongoing ImmuneRACE study, and over 1,000 subjects contributed by 6 global collaborators. Where available, HLA class I and class II types were taken from metadata supplied by the sample provider and were not determined by assay-based typing. The prospective study material was composed of cDNA or gDNA derived from T cells, B-cell-depleted T cells, or PBMCs. Sample metadata almost always included a de-identified subject ID, COVID-19 status, age in years and sex. The dataset comprised deeply sampled blood TCRbeta repertoires from subjects exposed to, actively infected with, or recovered from COVID-19.

TCRbeta CDR3 regions were amplified from genomic DNA using the immunoSEQ Assay, a bias-controlled multiplex PCR. On the study's bioinformatics: The number of nucleated cells in each sample was estimated from the amplification of reference gene primers within the assay. To quantify the absolute abundance of each unique TCRbeta CDR3 rearrangement, sequence reads were collapsed and filtered. For each sample, productive Simpson clonality was calculated as the square root of Simpson's diversity index across productive rearrangements. What TCRdb holds here is the immuneACCESS table cut down to in-frame rearrangements. Part of the clones is not present; checked against another copy, under half of the missing clones reflect an unresolved V gene, and the others are unexplained. Clone size and the V and J calls come from that table; the DNA yielded D and trimming. The table for this sample lists around 470,000 clones; roughly nine tenths of them were counted only once. 0.7% to 1% of the sample is held by the ten biggest clonotypes.

Overall study outcomes, separate from this receptor: How much clinical and demographic metadata was included differed by source and by participant, and the metadata was provided uncurated.

CDR1 is given as SGHDN and CDR2 as FVKESK, both from the germline V gene. The CDR3 runs 16 residues from the cysteine to the phenylalanine. The DNA shown is the 48-base CDR3, in frame from base 1. After removal of 2 bases from V and 9 bases from J, the junction retains 11 bases not matched to a gene. In Seattle, one collaborating source enrolled patients while the infection was active and tracked those patients longitudinally over the course of disease. Collaborating institutions collected whole blood in K2EDTA tubes following their own protocols. For TCRbeta analysis, collaborators shipped samples in one of three forms: frozen whole blood, isolated PBMCs, or DNA extracted from either of those sample types. Details on this clone: Its antigen specificity is not known. No much larger clone is present one base from it, and per-base qualities are unavailable.

The clonotype comes from a man between 18 and 35 years old with COVID-19, enrolled during active disease. This sequence uses TRBV14 and TRBJ2-3; a stretch of 10 junction bases matches TRBD1. The sample taken for sequencing was peripheral blood. The CDR3 has the sequence CASSQLGDRGVGTQYF. The DNA sequence is TGTGCCAGCAGCCAACTAGGGGACAGGGGCGTTGGGACGCAGTATTTT.